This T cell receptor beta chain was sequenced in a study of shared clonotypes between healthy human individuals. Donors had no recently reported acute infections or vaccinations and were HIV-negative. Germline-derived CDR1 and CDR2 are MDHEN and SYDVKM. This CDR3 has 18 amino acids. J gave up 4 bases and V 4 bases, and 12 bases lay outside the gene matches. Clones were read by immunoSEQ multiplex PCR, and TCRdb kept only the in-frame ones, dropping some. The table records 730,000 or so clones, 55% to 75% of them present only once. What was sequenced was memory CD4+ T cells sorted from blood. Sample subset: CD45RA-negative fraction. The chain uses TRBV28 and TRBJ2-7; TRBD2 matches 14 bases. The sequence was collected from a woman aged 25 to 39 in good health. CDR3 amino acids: CASSWGLAGANGDYEQYF. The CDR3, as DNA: TGTGCCAGCAGTTGGGGACTAGCGGGAGCCAATGGGGATTACGAGCAGTACTTC. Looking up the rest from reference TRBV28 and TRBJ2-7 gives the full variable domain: DVKVTQSSRYLVKRTGEKVFLECVQDMDHENMFWYRQDPGLGLRLIYFSYDVKMKEKGDIPEGYSVSREKKERFSLILESASTNQTSMYLCASSWGLAGANGDYEQYFGPGTRLTVT.